These T cell receptor beta chains were read from a single sample in a study of breast tumors, draining lymph nodes, adjacent tissues. MiXCR, applied by TCRdb to the multiplex PCR reads, yields one record per CDR3 protein. The table lists more than 80,000 distinct CDR3 sequences, under 40% of them singletons, with about 6% in the top ten. Sequences were obtained from axillary lymph node tissue. These receptors all come from a female donor with breast cancer. Some clones in this sample may be carry-over from other donors' samples. Each CDR3 is given with its conserved first and last residue. Fields, in order: D gene, V gene, clone size, J gene, CDR3 DNA, CDR3 protein. D genes are given only for firm matches. Only some rows state a clone size, as once, few, many or a class for expanded clones.

d_gene: TRBD1
v_gene: TRBV20-1
abundance: many
j_gene: TRBJ2-2
CDR3nt: TGCAGTGCTAGGAAACAGGGGGCGTACGGGGAGCTGTTTTTT
CDR3aa: CSARKQGAYGELFF

d_gene: .
v_gene: TRBV14
abundance: many
j_gene: TRBJ2-5
CDR3nt: TGTGCCAGCAGCTCACTAGTGGGGAATCTGGAGACCCAGTACTTC
CDR3aa: CASSSLVGNLETQYF

d_gene: .
v_gene: TRBV4-3
abundance: many
j_gene: TRBJ2-1
CDR3nt: TGCGCCAGCAGCCAAGGAAAGCCTAGCTCCTACAATGAGCAGTTCTTC
CDR3aa: CASSQGKPSSYNEQFF

d_gene: .
v_gene: TRBV5-1
abundance: .
j_gene: TRBJ2-3
CDR3nt: TGCGCCAGCAGCTTGGTCGCCAGCCCTAGCACAGATACGCAGTATTTT
CDR3aa: CASSLVASPSTDTQYF

d_gene: TRBD2
v_gene: TRBV7-8
abundance: .
j_gene: TRBJ2-7
CDR3nt: TGTGCCAGCAGCTTAACCGGGAAGACTAGCAGAGGGTCCTACGAGCAGTACTTC
CDR3aa: CASSLTGKTSRGSYEQYF

d_gene: .
v_gene: TRBV6-2/TRBV6-3
abundance: .
j_gene: TRBJ2-6
CDR3nt: TGTGCCAGCAGTCACTCGTACGGGGATTCTGGGGCCAACGTCCTGACTTTC
CDR3aa: CASSHSYGDSGANVLTF

d_gene: .
v_gene: TRBV2
abundance: .
j_gene: TRBJ2-2
CDR3nt: TGTGCCAGCATCACCGGGGAGCTGTTTTTT
CDR3aa: CASITGELFF

d_gene: .
v_gene: TRBV20-1
abundance: .
j_gene: TRBJ2-2
CDR3nt: TGCAGTGCTCCCGCCCCTCAGGGGACCGGGGAGCTGTTTTTT
CDR3aa: CSAPAPQGTGELFF

d_gene: .
v_gene: TRBV10-3
abundance: many
j_gene: TRBJ1-3
CDR3nt: TGTGCCATCAGGCCTACAGAGGTCGTAAACACCATATATTTT
CDR3aa: CAIRPTEVVNTIYF

d_gene: .
v_gene: TRBV20-1
abundance: .
j_gene: TRBJ1-2
CDR3nt: TGCAGTGCTAGGGATGCGGGCAGCGACAGCTATGGCTACACCTTC
CDR3aa: CSARDAGSDSYGYTF

d_gene: .
v_gene: TRBV10-3
abundance: many
j_gene: TRBJ2-7
CDR3nt: TGTGCCATCAGTGAGTTAGGGGACCAGTACTTC
CDR3aa: CAISELGDQYF

d_gene: TRBD2
v_gene: TRBV24-1
abundance: once
j_gene: TRBJ2-5
CDR3nt: TGTGCCACCAATACTACTGGCGGGACTAGCGGGGGCAATCAAGAGACCCAGTACTTC
CDR3aa: CATNTTGGTSGGNQETQYF

d_gene: .
v_gene: TRBV14
abundance: many
j_gene: TRBJ1-1
CDR3nt: TGTGCCAGCAGCCAAGCCCAGGCTGGTTTGGACACTGAAGCTTTCTTT
CDR3aa: CASSQAQAGLDTEAFF

d_gene: .
v_gene: TRBV6-5
abundance: many
j_gene: TRBJ1-2
CDR3nt: TGTGCCAGCAGTCCCGGACAGCCTATGCACGGCTACACCTTC
CDR3aa: CASSPGQPMHGYTF

d_gene: .
v_gene: TRBV5-1
abundance: many
j_gene: TRBJ1-5
CDR3nt: TGCGCCAGCAGCTTGCAGGGCGGTAGCAATCAGCCCCAGCATTTT
CDR3aa: CASSLQGGSNQPQHF

d_gene: .
v_gene: TRBV19
abundance: many
j_gene: TRBJ2-3
CDR3nt: TGTGCCAGTAGCCAAACCTCGGGGGTCCCAGATACGCAGTATTTT
CDR3aa: CASSQTSGVPDTQYF

d_gene: TRBD1
v_gene: TRBV20-1
abundance: many
j_gene: TRBJ1-6
CDR3nt: TGCAGTGCTAGGACAGGGGGCATCCTCCACTTT
CDR3aa: CSARTGGILHF

d_gene: TRBD1
v_gene: TRBV5-6
abundance: .
j_gene: TRBJ1-2
CDR3nt: TGTGCCAGCAGCCTCCGGACAGGGGATCCTGGCTACACCTTC
CDR3aa: CASSLRTGDPGYTF

d_gene: TRBD2
v_gene: TRBV3-1
abundance: many
j_gene: TRBJ2-7
CDR3nt: TGTGCCAGCAGCCAAGATTGGTGGGAGGGCTCCTACGAGCAGTACTTC
CDR3aa: CASSQDWWEGSYEQYF

d_gene: .
v_gene: TRBV7-3
abundance: .
j_gene: TRBJ2-7
CDR3nt: TGTGCCAGCAGCTTTAGCGGTACCTCGTCCGAGCAGTACTTC
CDR3aa: CASSFSGTSSEQYF

d_gene: TRBD1
v_gene: TRBV25-1
abundance: .
j_gene: TRBJ2-5
CDR3nt: TGTGCCAGCGGACCAAACAGGGGTGGAACCTACAATGAGCAGTTGGGGGAAAATAAGAGGAAGAAGTACTTC
CDR3aa: CASGPNRGGTYNEQLGENKRKKYF

d_gene: TRBD1
v_gene: TRBV10-2
abundance: many
j_gene: TRBJ2-7
CDR3nt: TGCGCCAGCTCCCACCGGACAGGGGAGTACGAGCAGTACTTC
CDR3aa: CASSHRTGEYEQYF

d_gene: .
v_gene: TRBV20-1
abundance: many
j_gene: TRBJ2-1
CDR3nt: TGCAGTGCTAGGATAGAGAACAATGAGCAGTTCTTC
CDR3aa: CSARIENNEQFF

d_gene: .
v_gene: TRBV9
abundance: .
j_gene: TRBJ2-1
CDR3nt: TGTGCCAGCAGCGCAGCTAGCGACACCTACAATGAGCACTTCTTC
CDR3aa: CASSAASDTYNEHFF

d_gene: TRBD1
v_gene: TRBV20-1
abundance: many
j_gene: TRBJ1-5
CDR3nt: TGCAGTGCTAGGGACAGGGGGCTCCGGCTTAATCAGCCCCAGCATTTT
CDR3aa: CSARDRGLRLNQPQHF

d_gene: .
v_gene: TRBV20-1
abundance: many
j_gene: TRBJ1-4
CDR3nt: TGCAGTGTGGGTCTCCGGGAAAAACTGTTTTTT
CDR3aa: CSVGLREKLFF

d_gene: .
v_gene: TRBV7-3
abundance: once
j_gene: TRBJ2-5
CDR3nt: TGTGCCAGCAGCCGGGGACCACCGGGACGAGATGCCCAGTACTTC
CDR3aa: CASSRGPPGRDAQYF

d_gene: TRBD1
v_gene: TRBV20-1
abundance: many
j_gene: TRBJ1-1
CDR3nt: TGCAGTGCTAGAAACAGGGGAGGGACTGAAGCTTTCTTT
CDR3aa: CSARNRGGTEAFF

d_gene: .
v_gene: TRBV5-8
abundance: .
j_gene: TRBJ1-5
CDR3nt: TGTGCCAGCAGCTTGGAGGGGACGCATAGCAATCAGCATTTT
CDR3aa: CASSLEGTHSNQHF

d_gene: TRBD2
v_gene: TRBV20-1
abundance: .
j_gene: TRBJ2-5
CDR3nt: TGCAGTGCTAGAGATCACCTAGCGGGTGAGACCCAGTACTTC
CDR3aa: CSARDHLAGETQYF

d_gene: .
v_gene: TRBV5-1
abundance: many
j_gene: TRBJ2-2
CDR3nt: TGCGCCAGCAGCCTGAGACAGGCGGGCGCCGGGGAGCTGTTTTTT
CDR3aa: CASSLRQAGAGELFF

d_gene: TRBD1
v_gene: TRBV7-3
abundance: many
j_gene: TRBJ2-5
CDR3nt: TGTGCCAGCAGCCAGACAGGGGAGGAAGAGACCCAGTACTTC
CDR3aa: CASSQTGEEETQYF

d_gene: .
v_gene: TRBV24-1
abundance: once
j_gene: TRBJ2-1
CDR3nt: TGTGCCACCAGTGATTTGCGTAGCGGAGGCAACAATGAGCAGTTCTTC
CDR3aa: CATSDLRSGGNNEQFF

d_gene: TRBD1
v_gene: TRBV7-2
abundance: .
j_gene: TRBJ2-2
CDR3nt: TGTGCCAGCAGCTTCCGGGACAGGGTATCCGGGGAGCCGCTTTTT
CDR3aa: CASSFRDRVSGEPLF

d_gene: .
v_gene: TRBV4-3
abundance: many
j_gene: TRBJ1-1
CDR3nt: TGCGCCAGCAGCCAAGACCCAATCTCAGGGGTGAACACTGAAGCTTTCTTT
CDR3aa: CASSQDPISGVNTEAFF

d_gene: .
v_gene: TRBV9
abundance: .
j_gene: TRBJ2-3
CDR3nt: TGTGCCAGCAGCGTAGAAAACAGGGAAACAGATACGCCGTACTTT
CDR3aa: CASSVENRETDTPYF

d_gene: .
v_gene: TRBV20-1
abundance: many
j_gene: TRBJ2-7
CDR3nt: TGCAGTGCCCCCCTGGGGCGGTACGAGCAGTACTTC
CDR3aa: CSAPLGRYEQYF

d_gene: TRBD1
v_gene: TRBV4-3
abundance: many
j_gene: TRBJ2-7
CDR3nt: TGCGCCAGCAGCTACTCCGGGACAGGTGAATCCTACGAGCAGTACTTC
CDR3aa: CASSYSGTGESYEQYF

d_gene: .
v_gene: TRBV7-9
abundance: many
j_gene: TRBJ1-5
CDR3nt: TGTGCCAGCAGCTTAGTTCAGGGGCAGCCCCAGCATTTT
CDR3aa: CASSLVQGQPQHF

d_gene: .
v_gene: TRBV7-9
abundance: many
j_gene: TRBJ2-5
CDR3nt: TGTGCCAGCAGCTTAGGGCTTAGGTCAGGGGATCGCGGAGGAGAGACCCAGTACTTC
CDR3aa: CASSLGLRSGDRGGETQYF

d_gene: .
v_gene: TRBV2
abundance: many
j_gene: TRBJ2-7
CDR3nt: TGTGCCAGCAGTGAAGCGTGGTGGGAGCCCTACGAGCAGTACTTC
CDR3aa: CASSEAWWEPYEQYF

d_gene: TRBD2
v_gene: TRBV7-9
abundance: many
j_gene: TRBJ2-5
CDR3nt: TGTGCCAGCAGCGCTGGATTCGGGCTAGCGGGGCCAGAGCCCCAGTACTTC
CDR3aa: CASSAGFGLAGPEPQYF

d_gene: .
v_gene: TRBV15
abundance: many
j_gene: TRBJ1-1
CDR3nt: TGTGCCACCGGACTCGGGGGCGCTGAAGCTTTCTTT
CDR3aa: CATGLGGAEAFF

d_gene: .
v_gene: TRBV20-1
abundance: .
j_gene: TRBJ2-3
CDR3nt: TGCAGTGCTAGAGAGAGCGGGAGCAGGGGGGCTACGCAGTATTTT
CDR3aa: CSARESGSRGATQYF